A single sample is the source of the 20 T cell receptor beta chains below, sequenced in a study of CD8 T cells in Susac syndrome. RNA totalling about 0.5 to 1 ug underwent reverse transcription with random hexamers. TCRdb re-called the immunoSEQ multiplex PCR reads with MiXCR, one entry per CDR3 protein. This table holds a few hundred thousand distinct CDR3 sequences, approximately 90% found once. Source material: CD8+ T cells from PBMCs. Source of these receptors: a human donor with multiple sclerosis.

This sequence joins TRBV13 and TRBJ2-7, with D possibly being TRBD1 (6 bases). The germline V gene has CDR1 PRHDT and CDR2 FYEKMQ (reference sequence). The CDR3 is 17 residues long. The ends were cut back, 4 bases at V and 3 bases at J, with 22 bases in the middle. CDR3 protein: CASSSRTRAGVRYEQYF. The CDR3 coding sequence is TGTGCCAGCAGCTCCCGTACTAGGGCAGGGGTCCGCTACGAGCAGTACTTC.

V gene TRBV13 combines with J gene TRBJ1-1; 9 nucleotides match TRBD1. Per germline, CDR1 PRHDT and CDR2 FYEKMQ (reference sequence). Trimming removed 5 bases from V and 6 bases from J; junction bases left unmatched: 10. This CDR3 contains 15 residues. The CDR3 sequence: CASSLPGQGIAEAFF. CDR3 nucleotide sequence: TGTGCCAGCAGCCTGCCGGGACAGGGAATCGCTGAAGCTTTCTTT.

This chain links TRBV7-3 with TRBJ1-1; unclear D gene. CDR3 size: 14 residues. The V end lost 6 bases, the J end lost 1 base, and 12 bases lay between the germline ends. Germline V gene data show CDR1 as SGHTA and CDR2 as FQGTGA. The CDR3 nucleotides read TGTGCCAGCAGTTACGACGCGGGGAACACTGAAGCTTTCTTT. The encoded protein is CASSYDAGNTEAFF.

The gene calls are TRBV14 and TRBJ2-7, with D maybe TRBD1 (7 bases). Germline values: CDR1 SGHDN, CDR2 FVKESK. Trimming removed 4 bases at V and 2 bases at J, with 18 bases between. The CDR3 spans 16 residues. In DNA form, the CDR3 reads TGTGCCAGCAGCCCCATTGCGGGGACAGTCACCTACGAGCAGTACTTC. Amino acids: CASSPIAGTVTYEQYF.

The chain uses TRBV2 and TRBJ1-5; D not certain. CDR1 is SNHLY, CDR2 FYNNEI, per germline. The CDR3 has 12 amino acids. The CDR3 region is CAIGRGNQPQHF. The CDR3 coding sequence is TGTGCTATCGGAAGGGGCAATCAGCCCCAGCATTTT.

This chain connects TRBV27 to TRBJ1-2, with D possibly matching TRBD1 (5 bases). The ends were cut back, 0 bases at V and 3 bases at J, with 14 bases in the middle. Germline V CDR1 and CDR2: MNHEY, SMNVEV (reference sequence). CDR3 size: 16 residues. The DNA for the CDR3 is TGTGCCAGCAGTTTATCGACGGGGAAAGGGGACTATGGCTACACCTTC. This sequence encodes CASSLSTGKGDYGYTF.

The rearrangement links TRBV13 to TRBJ2-7, with a tentative D call TRBD2 (5 bases). The CDR3 is made up of 14 amino acids. CDR1 and CDR2 (germline): PRHDT, FYEKMQ (reference sequence). V gave up 0 bases and J gave up 1 base, with 7 bases separating them. CDR3 coding DNA: TGTGCCAGCAGCTTAGGGCGGAGGTCCTACGAGCAGTACTTC. Its translation is CASSLGRRSYEQYF.

The CDR3 region is CASSQDLNSGGGQRETQYF. The CDR3 DNA sequence: TGCGCCAGCAGCCAAGATCTTAATAGCGGGGGGGGACAGCGAGAGACCCAGTACTTC. The V and J genes are TRBV4-3 and TRBJ2-5; the match to TRBD2 covers 11 bases. The germline V gene encodes CDR1 LGHNA and CDR2 YSLEER. The CDR3 is made up of 19 amino acids. V was clipped by 0 bases and J by 4 bases; unmatched bases: 13.

The rearrangement links TRBV13 to TRBJ2-5; D is possibly TRBD1 or TRBD2 (5 bases each). The CDR3 covers 14 residues. Per the germline V gene, CDR1 is PRHDT and CDR2 is FYEKMQ (reference sequence). Trimming removed 5 bases at V and 2 bases at J, with 12 bases between. CDR3 nucleotides: TGTGCCAGCAGCCCCCGGGACGGTCAAGAGACCCAGTACTTC. This encodes CASSPRDGQETQYF.

V is TRBV6-1 and J is TRBJ1-5; 8 bases map to TRBD1. The V segment lost 4 bases and the J segment 5 bases; nucleotides outside the gene matches: 10. Germline CDR1 is MNHNS and CDR2 is SASEGT. The CDR3 is made up of 16 amino acids. CDR3 protein: CASSAIDRGPYQPQHF. The CDR3 DNA reads TGTGCCAGCAGTGCTATTGACAGGGGACCTTATCAGCCCCAGCATTTT.

V is TRBV7-8 and J is TRBJ2-7; 11 bases are shared with TRBD1. The length of the CDR3 is 14 residues. J gave up 4 bases and V 3 bases, and 2 bases lay outside the gene matches. Germline V gives CDR1 SGHVS, CDR2 FQNEAQ. The DNA for the CDR3 is TGTGCCAGCAGCTTTCGGGACAGGGGGTACGAGCAGTACTTC. Amino acid sequence: CASSFRDRGYEQYF.

The CDR3 loop is CASSETGDRSGELFF. The CDR3 DNA reads as TGTGCCAGCAGCGAGACAGGGGATCGGAGCGGGGAGCTGTTTTTT. The chain combines TRBV7-9 with TRBJ2-2; 8 nucleotides match TRBD1. Germline lookup yields CDR1 SEHNR and CDR2 FQNEAQ (reference sequence). The CDR3 has 15 amino acids. Trimming removed 5 bases from V and 7 bases from J; junction bases left unmatched: 9.

The chain couples TRBV7-9 to TRBJ1-1; unclear D gene. V gave up 7 bases and J gave up 3 bases, with 9 bases separating them. Germline CDR1 and CDR2: SEHNR and FQNEAQ (reference sequence). CDR3 length equals 12 residues. CDR3 DNA: TGTGCCAGCACCTCGTGGGACACTGAAGCTTTCTTT. Amino acids: CASTSWDTEAFF.

The chain employs TRBV5-1 and TRBJ2-1; tentatively, D is TRBD1 or TRBD2 (5 bases each). V lost 6 bases and J 5 bases, leaving 18 bases between the germline ends. Looked up from germline, CDR1 is SGHRS and CDR2 is YFSETQ. This CDR3 is 15 amino acids long. The CDR3 reads CASNNRDQMHNEQFF. As DNA, the CDR3 is TGCGCCAGCAACAATCGGGACCAAATGCACAATGAGCAGTTCTTC.

This chain joins TRBV25-1 and TRBJ2-3; 7 bases agree with TRBD2. The CDR3 extends over 15 amino acids. Trimming at V came to 5 bases and at J to 0 bases, leaving 5 bases not matched to a gene. CDR1 and CDR2 from the germline V gene are MGHDK and SYGVNS. The CDR3 DNA reads TGTGCCAGCAGTCTAGCGGTTCTCAGCACAGATACGCAGTATTTT. This encodes CASSLAVLSTDTQYF.

The V and J genes are TRBV3-1 and TRBJ2-2, with a weak D call TRBD2 (6 bases). V dropped 4 bases and J dropped 7 bases, with 22 bases sitting between them. The CDR3 has 17 residues. Germline lookup yields CDR1 LGHDT and CDR2 YNNKEL (reference sequence). CDR3 residues: CASSRLLAGPRDGELFF. DNA of the CDR3: TGTGCCAGCAGCCGCCTTTTAGCAGGGCCGCGGGACGGGGAGCTGTTTTTT. Using reference TRBV3-1 and TRBJ2-2 for the parts outside the CDR3, the full variable domain is DTAVSQTPKYLVTQMGNDKSIKCEQNLGHDTMYWYKQDSKKFLKIMFSYNNKELIINETVPNRFSPKSPDKAHLNLHINSLELGDSAVYFCASSRLLAGPRDGELFFGEGSRLTVL.

The V call is TRBV9, the J call TRBJ2-7; TRBD2 aligns across 7 bases. V was pared by 0 bases and J by 1 base, with 4 bases of the junction left unmatched. This CDR3 has 15 residues. CDR1 is SGDLS, CDR2 YYNGEE, per germline. This CDR3 is CASSVDPSGSYEQYF. Written as DNA, the CDR3 is TGTGCCAGCAGCGTAGACCCTAGCGGATCCTACGAGCAGTACTTC.

The chain uses TRBV12-3 or TRBV12-4 and TRBJ2-3; 8 positions match TRBD2. Trimming cost V 6 bases and J 3 bases; bases outside gene matches: 17. The CDR3 contains 18 residues. DNA of the CDR3: TGTGCCAGCAGCTACCGGCTAGCGGGTCCTATAGGGACAGATACGCAGTATTTT. Residues: CASSYRLAGPIGTDTQYF.

This clonotype was detected once. The chain is built from TRBV2 and TRBJ1-2, with D perhaps matching TRBD1 (5 bases). Trimming stripped 1 base from V and 2 bases from J, with 8 bases between. This CDR3 has 14 residues. Per germline, CDR1 SNHLY and CDR2 FYNNEI. The CDR3 protein is CASSEGEGNYGYTF. The CDR3 DNA reads TGTGCCAGCAGTGAAGGGGAGGGGAACTATGGCTACACCTTC.

V gene TRBV11-2 combines with J gene TRBJ2-5, with D uncertain. V was clipped by 1 base and J by 2 bases, with 17 bases between them. The germline V gene encodes CDR1 SGHAT and CDR2 FQNNGV. The CDR3 covers 17 residues. The DNA for the CDR3 is TGTGCCAGCAGCTTAGGGGTTACTCCTTCACTTCAAGAGACCCAGTACTTC. This codes for CASSLGVTPSLQETQYF.